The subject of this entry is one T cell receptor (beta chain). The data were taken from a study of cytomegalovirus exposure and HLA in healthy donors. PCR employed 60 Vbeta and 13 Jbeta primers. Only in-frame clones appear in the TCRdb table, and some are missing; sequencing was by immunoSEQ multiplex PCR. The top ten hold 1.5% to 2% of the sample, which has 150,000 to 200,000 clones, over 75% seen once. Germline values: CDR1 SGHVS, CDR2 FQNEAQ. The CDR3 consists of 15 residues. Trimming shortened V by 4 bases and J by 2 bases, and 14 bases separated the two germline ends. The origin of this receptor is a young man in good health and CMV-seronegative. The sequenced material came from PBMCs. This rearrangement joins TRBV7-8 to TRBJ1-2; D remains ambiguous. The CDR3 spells CASSSPRAMNYGYTF. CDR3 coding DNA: TGTGCCAGCAGCTCCCCGAGAGCGATGAACTATGGCTACACCTTC.